A selection of T cell receptor beta chains follows, all from one sample in a study of T cell responses to AZD1222 COVID-19 vaccine. Sequencing was performed with immunoSEQ multiplex PCR; in TCRdb, only in-frame clones are kept and a portion is missing. The data contain roughly 70,000 clones, roughly four fifths of them seen just once; the ten biggest clones take up less than 6.5%. The sample consisted of peripheral blood, taken on day 0 of AZD1222 vaccination. Receptors originate from an adult in good health. CDR3s include the opening cysteine and the closing phenylalanine or tryptophan. The D gene is left open where the match is weak. Where a row states a size, it is once, few, many or the class of an expanded clone; other rows omit it.

J gene | D gene | clone size | V gene | CDR3 protein | CDR3 DNA
TRBJ2-2 | TRBD1 | NA | TRBV29-1 | CSVAGQGPAGELFF | TGCAGCGTTGCGGGACAGGGTCCTGCCGGGGAGCTGTTTTTT
TRBJ1-2 | NA | NA | TRBV4-1 | CASSQRINYGYTF | TGCGCCAGCAGCCAACGAATTAACTATGGCTACACCTTC
TRBJ1-2 | NA | once | TRBV5-4 | CASSFYRSDPNYGYTF | TGTGCCAGCAGCTTCTATCGCTCAGATCCTAACTATGGCTACACCTTC
TRBJ1-5 | NA | NA | TRBV21-1 | CASSKESGGLPQHF | TGTGCCAGCAGCAAAGAGTCAGGGGGCCTGCCCCAGCATTTT
TRBJ2-7 | TRBD1 | NA | TRBV11-2 | CASSPGTVVTYEQYF | TGTGCCAGCAGCCCCGGGACAGTGGTGACCTACGAGCAGTACTTC
TRBJ1-4 | NA | NA | TRBV15 | CATSRGRGSTNEKLFF | TGTGCCACCAGCAGAGGGAGGGGGTCAACTAATGAAAAACTGTTTTTT
TRBJ1-2 | TRBD1 | NA | TRBV27 | CASSFRGFYGYTF | TGTGCCAGCAGTTTCAGGGGGTTTTATGGCTACACCTTC
TRBJ2-1 | TRBD2 | NA | TRBV10-3 | CAISESSGGLYNEQFF | TGTGCCATCAGTGAGTCAAGCGGGGGCTTATACAATGAGCAGTTCTTC
TRBJ2-5 | NA | NA | TRBV6-6 | CASRKQRQETQYF | TGTGCCAGCAGAAAACAGCGCCAAGAGACCCAGTACTTC
TRBJ1-2 | NA | NA | TRBV7-9 | CASSFGGAYGYTF | TGTGCCAGCAGCTTTGGGGGCGCCTATGGCTACACCTTC
TRBJ2-7 | TRBD1 | NA | TRBV9 | CASSGVGTGTGGEQYF | TGTGCCAGCAGCGGAGTCGGGACCGGGACAGGGGGCGAGCAGTACTTC
TRBJ1-3 | NA | few | TRBV29-1 | CSVQGPVSGNTIYF | TGCAGCGTTCAGGGCCCAGTCTCTGGAAACACCATATATTTT
TRBJ1-1 | NA | NA | TRBV3-1/TRBV3-2 | CASSQVFRQGPNTEAFF | TGTGCCAGCAGCCAAGTTTTCCGGCAGGGGCCTAACACTGAAGCTTTCTTT
TRBJ1-1 | NA | NA | TRBV20-1 | CSASAHTEAFF | TGCAGTGCTAGTGCTCACACTGAAGCTTTCTTT
TRBJ2-7 | TRBD1 | NA | TRBV5-4 | CASSPDRGEQYF | TGTGCCAGCAGCCCCGACAGGGGCGAGCAGTACTTC
TRBJ1-3 | TRBD1 | NA | TRBV6-5 | CASRTDRGSGNTIYF | TGTGCCAGCAGGACGGACAGGGGCTCTGGAAACACCATATATTTT
TRBJ1-2 | NA | once | TRBV11-2 | CASSPLHNGGYGYTF | TGTGCCAGCAGCCCACTACATAATGGGGGCTATGGCTACACCTTC
TRBJ1-6 | NA | NA | TRBV27 | CATRRGQALASGSPLHF | TGTGCCACCCGCCGCGGGCAGGCTTTGGCGTCGGGTTCACCCCTCCACTTT
TRBJ2-7 | NA | NA | TRBV27 | CASSNSSYEQYF | TGTGCCAGCAGTAACAGCTCCTACGAGCAGTACTTC
TRBJ1-2 | TRBD1 | NA | TRBV19 | CASKEDRDIYNYGYTF | TGTGCCAGTAAAGAGGACAGGGACATTTATAACTATGGCTACACCTTC
TRBJ2-1 | TRBD2 | NA | TRBV4-1 | CASSQNTGLAGEQFF | TGCGCCAGCAGCCAGAATACGGGACTAGCGGGTGAGCAGTTCTTC
TRBJ2-1 | TRBD2 | NA | TRBV15 | CATSPGLAGPNNEQFF | TGTGCCACCAGCCCAGGACTAGCGGGGCCTAACAATGAGCAGTTCTTC
TRBJ2-5 | NA | NA | TRBV4-1 | CASSQGGGAKETQYF | TGCGCCAGCAGCCAAGGTGGCGGGGCAAAAGAGACCCAGTACTTC
TRBJ2-4 | TRBD1 | NA | TRBV6-7 | CASSSAPGQSAKNIQYF | TGTGCCAGCAGTTCCGCGCCGGGACAGTCGGCCAAAAACATTCAGTACTTC
TRBJ2-7 | TRBD2 | few | TRBV4-1 | CASSGLAGVSYEQYF | TGCGCCAGCAGCGGACTAGCGGGGGTCTCCTACGAGCAGTACTTC
TRBJ2-7 | NA | NA | TRBV7-9 | CASSHTRDFYEQYF | TGTGCCAGCAGCCACACTCGGGATTTCTACGAGCAGTACTTC
TRBJ1-3 | NA | NA | TRBV19 | CASCKGLGNTIYF | TGTGCCAGTTGTAAGGGGCTTGGAAACACCATATATTTT
TRBJ2-5 | NA | NA | TRBV4-1 | CASSQQETQYF | TGCGCCAGCAGCCAACAGGAAACCCAGTACTTC
TRBJ1-2 | NA | NA | TRBV6-5 | CASSPQGLNYGYTF | TGTGCCAGCAGCCCACAGGGACTCAACTATGGCTACACCTTC
TRBJ1-5 | NA | NA | TRBV7-8 | CASSLPGNQPQHF | TGTGCCAGCAGCTTACCGGGCAATCAGCCCCAGCATTTT
TRBJ2-7 | NA | NA | TRBV7-9 | CASTSERSSYEQYF | TGTGCCAGCACGTCGGAGCGGAGCTCCTACGAGCAGTACTTC
TRBJ1-3 | TRBD1 | NA | TRBV3-1/TRBV3-2 | CASSPGQSSGNTIYF | TGTGCCAGCAGCCCGGGACAGTCCTCTGGAAACACCATATATTTT
TRBJ2-3 | NA | NA | TRBV6-1 | CASSDVAGPRDTQYF | TGTGCCAGCAGTGATGTTGCGGGACCTCGGGATACGCAGTATTTT
TRBJ1-5 | NA | NA | TRBV24-1 | CATEAGGNQPQHF | TGTGCCACCGAAGCGGGGGGCAATCAGCCCCAGCATTTT
TRBJ1-2 | TRBD1 | NA | TRBV5-1 | CASSLISGTGMKNYGYTF | TGCGCCAGCAGCTTAATATCCGGGACAGGGATGAAAAACTATGGCTACACCTTC
TRBJ2-1 | NA | once | TRBV11-2 | CASSFQTGFYNEQFF | TGTGCCAGCAGCTTCCAAACGGGCTTCTACAATGAGCAGTTCTTC
TRBJ1-5 | NA | NA | TRBV12-2 | CASRLGGTGILPRGQPQHF | TGTGCAAGTCGCTTAGGCGGGACAGGGATTCTCCCTAGGGGTCAGCCCCAGCATTTT
TRBJ2-7 | TRBD1 | NA | TRBV5-1 | CASRRGTTGTDEQYF | TGCGCCAGCCGCAGGGGGACCACAGGGACCGACGAGCAGTACTTC
TRBJ1-2 | TRBD1 | few | TRBV4-3 | CASSQGSRGDYGYTF | TGCGCCAGCAGCCAAGGGTCCAGGGGGGACTATGGCTACACCTTC
TRBJ2-7 | NA | NA | TRBV28 | CASNMGGTAHEQYF | TGTGCCAGCAATATGGGCGGGACAGCCCACGAGCAGTACTTC
TRBJ2-1 | NA | many | TRBV15 | CATSREPQGGNEQFF | TGTGCCACCAGCAGAGAACCACAGGGGGGGAATGAGCAGTTCTTC
TRBJ2-6 | TRBD2 | NA | TRBV19 | CASRPGGGIISGANVLTF | TGTGCCAGTAGACCGGGAGGCGGAATAATCTCTGGGGCCAACGTCCTGACTTTC
TRBJ2-1 | NA | NA | TRBV19 | CASSIDGRNEQFF | TGTGCCAGTAGTATTGACGGAAGAAATGAGCAGTTCTTC
TRBJ2-3 | NA | NA | TRBV7-8 | CASSPFSSTDTQYF | TGTGCCAGCAGCCCTTTTAGCAGCACAGATACGCAGTATTTT
TRBJ1-5 | TRBD1 | NA | TRBV9 | CASSEDRGEPQHF | TGTGCCAGCAGCGAGGACAGGGGCGAGCCCCAGCATTTT
TRBJ1-2 | NA | once | TRBV29-1 | CSARTGGAGGYTF | TGCAGCGCCAGGACTGGGGGGGCCGGGGGCTACACCTTC
TRBJ2-2 | NA | once | TRBV5-1 | CASSLDARTGELFF | TGCGCCAGCAGCTTGGATGCTAGAACCGGGGAGCTGTTTTTT
TRBJ2-1 | TRBD2 | NA | TRBV27 | CASSPGRGGPNEQFF | TGTGCCAGCAGTCCCGGGCGGGGGGGACCCAATGAGCAGTTCTTC
TRBJ1-6 | NA | NA | TRBV2 | CASRDRPDYNSPLHF | TGTGCCAGCAGAGACAGACCCGACTATAATTCACCCCTCCACTTT
TRBJ2-2 | NA | NA | TRBV30 | CAWGGVRAAGELFF | TGTGCCTGGGGTGGGGTCCGGGCCGCCGGGGAGCTGTTTTTT
TRBJ1-3 | NA | NA | TRBV10-3 | CASEPGGNTIYF | TGTGCCTCCGAACCGGGGGGAAACACCATATATTTT
TRBJ1-3 | NA | NA | TRBV5-6 | CASSSDSSGNTIYF | TGTGCCAGCAGCTCCGATAGCTCTGGAAACACCATATATTTT
TRBJ1-1 | TRBD1 | NA | TRBV5-4 | CASRPGQGISEAFF | TGTGCCAGCAGACCTGGACAGGGGATCTCTGAAGCTTTCTTT